The entry that follows covers one TCR beta chain sequence. Its antigen is not known. V dropped 7 bases and J dropped 8; count of bases not matched to a gene: 12. The CDR3 runs 16 residues. The germline gives CDR1 LNHDA, CDR2 SQIVND (reference sequence). Here immunoSEQ multiplex PCR was the method, and the copy in TCRdb shows in-frame clones only, minus some. Of about 67,000 clones in the sample, under 90% were seen once. These data belong to a study of T cell responses to AZD1222 COVID-19 vaccine. General study points: Females outnumbered males among donors, who were mostly white British; clonal diversity was possibly underestimated.

The sample in question was peripheral blood, obtained on day 0 of AZD1222 vaccination. The sequence came from an adult in good health. This chain connects TRBV19 to TRBJ1-6; TRBD1 agrees at 9 bases. CDR3 in DNA: TGTGCCAGTAACCCAAGGGTTGGACAGGGGCATTCACCCCTCCACTTT. Translated, it gives CASNPRVGQGHSPLHF. Full variable domain (rest looked up from reference TRBV19 and TRBJ1-6): DGGITQSPKYLFRKEGQNVTLSCEQNLNHDAMYWYRQDPGQGLRLIYYSQIVNDFQKGDIAEGYSVSREKKESFPLTVTSAQKNPTAFYLCASNPRVGQGHSPLHFGNGTRLTVT.